This T cell receptor beta chain originates from a study of T cells after posttransplantation cyclophosphamide. Whole-study results and caveats: TRB clonality was highly associated with recipient CMV seropositivity and reactivation.

The CDR3 is 16 amino acids. Germline-derived CDR1 and CDR2 are MNHEY and SMNVEV (reference sequence). The germline V and J ends were trimmed by 6 bases and 0 bases, with 18 bases remaining between them. A marrow graft followed busulfan-fludarabine conditioning, with cyclophosphamide on days +3 and +4. This clone has a handful of counts. Its antigen remains unknown. Method: immunoSEQ multiplex PCR; TCRdb's copy keeps in-frame clones and lacks some. The sample is made up of around 12,000 clones, none counted only once. The sample was PBMCs, taken after allogeneic stem cell transplant with posttransplant cyclophosphamide. V is TRBV27 and J is TRBJ2-7; TRBD2 might be the D (6 bases). The clonotype originates from a female patient between 35 and 55 years old who received an allogeneic stem cell transplant from a related donor, was CMV-positive, and had acute GVHD only. Among the T cells, some may be from the graft donor. As DNA, the CDR3 is TGTGCCAGCAGCCGAGTTCTAGCGACCAGCTCCTACGAGCAGTACTTC. Translated, it gives CASSRVLATSSYEQYF.